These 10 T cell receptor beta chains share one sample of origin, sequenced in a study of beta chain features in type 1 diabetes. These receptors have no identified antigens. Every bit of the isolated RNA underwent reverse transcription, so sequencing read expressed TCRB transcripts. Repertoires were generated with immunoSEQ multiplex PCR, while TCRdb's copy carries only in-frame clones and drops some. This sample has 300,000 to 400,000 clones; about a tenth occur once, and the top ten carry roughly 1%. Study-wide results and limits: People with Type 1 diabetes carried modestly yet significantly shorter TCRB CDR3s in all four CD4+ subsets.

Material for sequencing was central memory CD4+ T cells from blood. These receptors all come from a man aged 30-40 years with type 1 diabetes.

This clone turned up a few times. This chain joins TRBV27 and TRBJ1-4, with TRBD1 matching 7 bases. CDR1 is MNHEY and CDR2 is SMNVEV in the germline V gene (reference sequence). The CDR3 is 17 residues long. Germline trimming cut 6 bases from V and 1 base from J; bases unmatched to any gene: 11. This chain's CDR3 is CASSRPEGQITNEKLFF. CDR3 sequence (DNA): TGTGCCAGCAGCCGACCAGAGGGACAGATAACTAATGAAAAACTGTTTTTT.

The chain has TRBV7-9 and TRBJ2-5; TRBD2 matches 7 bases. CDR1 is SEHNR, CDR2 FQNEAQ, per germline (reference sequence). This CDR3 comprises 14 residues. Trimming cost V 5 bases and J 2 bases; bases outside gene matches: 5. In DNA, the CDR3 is TGTGCCAGCAGCAATCCGGGACTACAAGAGACCCAGTACTTC. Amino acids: CASSNPGLQETQYF.

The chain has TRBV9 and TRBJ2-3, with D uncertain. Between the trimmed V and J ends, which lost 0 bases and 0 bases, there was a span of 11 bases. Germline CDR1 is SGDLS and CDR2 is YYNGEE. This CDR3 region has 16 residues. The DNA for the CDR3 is TGTGCCAGCAGCGTAGGAGTAGGGTCTAGCACAGATACGCAGTATTTT. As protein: CASSVGVGSSTDTQYF.

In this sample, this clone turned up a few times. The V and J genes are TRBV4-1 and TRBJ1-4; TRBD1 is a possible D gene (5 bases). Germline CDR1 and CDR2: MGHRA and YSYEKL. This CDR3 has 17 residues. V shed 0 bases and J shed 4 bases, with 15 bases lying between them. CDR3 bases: TGCGCCAGCAGCCAAGATTCAACGGGACGGAGTAATGAAAAACTGTTTTTT. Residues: CASSQDSTGRSNEKLFF.

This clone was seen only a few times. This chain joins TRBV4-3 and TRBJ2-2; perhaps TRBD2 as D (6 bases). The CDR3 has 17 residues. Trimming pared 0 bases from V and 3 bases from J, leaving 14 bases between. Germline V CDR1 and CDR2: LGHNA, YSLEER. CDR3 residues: CASSQDSRSGYTGELFF. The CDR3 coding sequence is TGCGCCAGCAGCCAAGACTCTCGCAGCGGGTACACCGGGGAGCTGTTTTTT.

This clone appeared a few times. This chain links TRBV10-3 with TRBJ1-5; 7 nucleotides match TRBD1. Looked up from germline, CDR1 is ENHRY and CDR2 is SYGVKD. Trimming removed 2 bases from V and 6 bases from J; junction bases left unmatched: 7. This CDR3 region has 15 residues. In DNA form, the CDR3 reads TGTGCCATCAGTGAGGGGAGGGGGCTAGGTCAGCCCCAGCATTTT. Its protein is CAISEGRGLGQPQHF.

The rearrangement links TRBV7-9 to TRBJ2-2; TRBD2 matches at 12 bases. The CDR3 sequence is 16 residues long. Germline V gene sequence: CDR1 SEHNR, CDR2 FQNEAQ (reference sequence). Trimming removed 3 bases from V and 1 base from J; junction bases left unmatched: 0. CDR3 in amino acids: CASSLTSGGNTGELFF. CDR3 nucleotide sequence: TGTGCCAGCAGCTTGACTAGCGGGGGGAACACCGGGGAGCTGTTTTTT.

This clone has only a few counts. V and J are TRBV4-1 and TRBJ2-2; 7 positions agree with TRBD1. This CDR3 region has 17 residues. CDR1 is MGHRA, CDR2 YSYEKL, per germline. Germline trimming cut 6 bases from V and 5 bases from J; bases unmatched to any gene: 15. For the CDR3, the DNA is TGCGCCAGCAGGGGAGAGGGGGCAACGTTGGTAACCGGGGAGCTGTTTTTT. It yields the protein CASRGEGATLVTGELFF.

CDR3 DNA sequence: TGTGCTAGCTCAGCAGGTCCCTTCTATGGCTACACCTTC. Its translation is CASSAGPFYGYTF. This chain links TRBV28 with TRBJ1-2; D gene unclear. CDR3 size: 13 residues. CDR1 MDHEN and CDR2 SYDVKM come from the germline V gene.

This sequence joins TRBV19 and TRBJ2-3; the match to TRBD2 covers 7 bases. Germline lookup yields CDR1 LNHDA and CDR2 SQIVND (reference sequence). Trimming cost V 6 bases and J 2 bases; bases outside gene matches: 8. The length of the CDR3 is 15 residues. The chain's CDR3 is CASSRVAGNTDTQYF. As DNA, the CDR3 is TGTGCCAGTAGCCGCGTAGCGGGTAACACAGATACGCAGTATTTT.